Following are 22 T cell receptor beta chains from one sample sequenced in a study of regulatory T cells in long-lasting Graves disease. The sample's time point: persistent/refractory GD, antithyroid drugs over 5 years with positive TRAb. The TCR library was made from RNA that had been extracted from PBMCs in TRIzol. Assembly of TCR beta libraries relied on iRepertoire HTBI primers together with Arm-PCR of CDR3 regions. One entry per CDR3 protein, called by TCRdb with MiXCR from the multiplex PCR reads. The table includes almost 350,000 distinct CDR3 sequences, 15% to 20% detected once. This specimen was peripheral blood mononuclear cells (PBMCs), taken when the disease was refractory, from a patient treated with antithyroid drugs. Every receptor here comes from a female donor with Graves disease.

This clonotype was counted at least ten times. This rearrangement joins TRBV20-1 to TRBJ1-2; D is uncertain. The germline CDR1 and CDR2 sequences are DFQATT and SNEGSKA (reference sequence). The germline V and J ends were trimmed by 6 bases and 4 bases, with 12 bases remaining between them. CDR3 length: 12 residues. As DNA, the CDR3 is TGCAGTGCACCGCCCGGCAGCTATGGCTACACCTTC. This codes for CSAPPGSYGYTF.

At least ten counts were recorded for this clonotype. The chain joins TRBV2 to TRBJ2-5; tentative D call: TRBD2 (6 bases). Germline assignment: CDR1 SNHLY and CDR2 FYNNEI. V lost 4 bases and J 5 bases, leaving 17 bases between the germline ends. The CDR3 consists of 15 residues. CDR3 DNA: TGTGCCAGCAGTGCCAGAATGGGACTCGGGGAGACCCAGTACTTC. Its translation is CASSARMGLGETQYF.

The rearrangement uses TRBV10-1 and TRBJ2-3; 13 bases match TRBD2. The CDR3 totals 21 residues. In germline, CDR1 is WNHNN, CDR2 SYGVQD (reference sequence). V lost 3 bases and J lost 2; bases outside the gene matches: 17. CDR3 residues: CASSEPGLAGVISGTTDTQYF. CDR3 nucleotide sequence: TGCGCCAGCAGTGAACCTGGACTAGCGGGGGTAATAAGCGGGACCACAGATACGCAGTATTTT.

The chain uses TRBV19 and TRBJ1-1; 9 nucleotides agree with TRBD1. Germline-derived CDR1 and CDR2 are LNHDA and SQIVND (reference sequence). CDR3 length: 14 amino acids. After removal of 6 bases from V and 7 bases from J, the junction contained 9 bases not matched to a gene. Here the CDR3 DNA reads TGTGCCAGTAGGCCAACCCGGGACAGGGATGAAGCTTTCTTT. It codes for CASRPTRDRDEAFF.

This chain joins TRBV10-1 and TRBJ1-2; 10 bases match TRBD1. There are 15 residues in the CDR3. V shed 1 base, J shed 4 bases, and the junction held 3 bases outside the gene matches. The germline V gene has CDR1 WNHNN and CDR2 SYGVQD (reference sequence). The CDR3 nucleotides are TGCGCCAGCAGTGAGTTGGACAGGGGGGGCTATGGCTACACCTTC. As protein: CASSELDRGGYGYTF.

A few counts support this clonotype. The rearrangement uses TRBV11-1 and TRBJ2-7; D unresolved. V lost 5 bases and J 3 bases, leaving 11 bases between the germline ends. This CDR3 has 13 amino acids. Germline V gives CDR1 SGHAT, CDR2 FQDESV (reference sequence). The CDR3 region is CASSNLGNYEQYF. In DNA form, the CDR3 reads TGTGCCAGCAGCAACCTCGGCAACTACGAGCAGTACTTC.

This clonotype was recorded at least ten times. The chain uses TRBV6-5 and TRBJ1-1; D call uncertain. V lost 4 bases to trimming and J lost 6 bases, with 18 bases between them. Germline V gene lookup returns CDR1 MNHEY and CDR2 SVGAGI. CDR3 length: 15 amino acids. CDR3 in amino acids: CASSWDGQRGAEAFF. The CDR3 DNA reads TGTGCCAGCAGTTGGGATGGGCAGCGAGGCGCTGAAGCTTTCTTT.

This clonotype was detected many times. This chain joins TRBV24-1 and TRBJ1-5, with 8 positions matching TRBD1. Per the germline V gene, CDR1 is KGHDR and CDR2 is SFDVKD. The CDR3 loop spans 14 amino acids. The ends lost 9 bases at V and 3 bases at J; junction bases unmatched: 6. The CDR3 loop reads CATAPTGDNQPQHF. The CDR3 DNA reads as TGTGCCACCGCTCCGACAGGGGACAATCAGCCCCAGCATTTT.

This clonotype was seen more than once but under ten times. The chain has TRBV19 and TRBJ1-5; a possible D gene is TRBD1 (5 bases). Trimming stripped 8 bases from V and 6 bases from J, with 14 bases between. The V gene's germline CDR1 is LNHDA and CDR2 SQIVND (reference sequence). The CDR3 loop spans 13 amino acids. The CDR3 spells CASAKGRGQPQHF. The CDR3, as DNA: TGTGCCAGTGCCAAGGGGAGAGGTCAGCCCCAGCATTTT.

J is TRBJ1-1 and V is TRBV5-1; TRBD1 is a possible D gene (6 bases). Germline loops: CDR1 SGHRS, CDR2 YFSETQ. Trimming removed 5 bases from V and 3 bases from J, with 11 bases in between. The CDR3 spans 13 residues. The CDR3 is CASRQGGDTEAFF. The CDR3, as DNA: TGCGCCAGCAGACAGGGAGGGGACACTGAAGCTTTCTTT. Full variable domain (rest looked up from reference TRBV5-1 and TRBJ1-1): KAGVTQTPRYLIKTRGQQVTLSCSPISGHRSVSWYQQTPGQGLQFLFEYFSETQRNKGNFPGRFSGRQFSNSRSEMNVSTLELGDSALYLCASRQGGDTEAFFGQGTRLTVV.

The chain has TRBV11-2 and TRBJ2-7; the D is unclear. Trimming removed 3 bases from V and 7 bases from J, with 16 bases in between. Germline V gives CDR1 SGHAT, CDR2 FQNNGV. CDR3 length: 14 residues. CDR3 amino acids: CASSLGSGSWEQYF. Written as DNA, the CDR3 is TGTGCCAGCAGCTTGGGATCCGGGTCTTGGGAGCAGTACTTC.

The CDR3 sequence is CASRPSPTYEQYF. CDR3 nucleotides: TGTGCCAGCAGGCCCTCCCCCACCTACGAGCAGTACTTC. The chain employs TRBV12-3 or TRBV12-4 and TRBJ2-7; no reliable D call. This CDR3 has 13 amino acids. Trimming removed 6 bases from V and 2 bases from J, with 11 bases in between.

This clonotype was recorded many times. The chain has TRBV5-1 and TRBJ1-1; D unresolved. The V and J ends lost 6 bases and 0 bases respectively, with 12 bases between them. The CDR3 has 14 amino acids. Germline V lookup: CDR1 SGHRS, CDR2 YFSETQ. The DNA for the CDR3 is TGCGCCAGCAAGAGGAAAGAATTGAACACTGAAGCTTTCTTT. Translation: CASKRKELNTEAFF.

The sample holds many counts of this clonotype. V and J are TRBV11-2 and TRBJ1-2; 7 positions agree with TRBD1. This CDR3 is built from 12 residues. CDR1 and CDR2 from the germline V gene are SGHAT and FQNNGV. The V gene end was trimmed by 8 bases and the J gene end by 6 bases; junction bases not matched to a gene: 6. The CDR3 DNA reads as TGTGCCAGCTATAATGACAGGGATGGCTACACCTTC. Residues: CASYNDRDGYTF.

V usage is TRBV15 and J usage is TRBJ1-5; possibly TRBD1 for D (6 bases). The V gene's germline CDR1 is LNHNV and CDR2 YYDKDF (reference sequence). Trimming took 0 bases from V and 4 from J, leaving 19 bases between them. The CDR3 spans 18 residues. The CDR3: CATSRDVFGTKYNQPQHF. In DNA, the CDR3 is TGTGCCACCAGCAGAGATGTCTTCGGGACAAAGTATAATCAGCCCCAGCATTTT.

The rearrangement links TRBV29-1 to TRBJ2-7; 9 bases are shared with TRBD1. Unmatched junction bases numbered 7, after V lost 5 bases and J lost 5 bases. The CDR3 consists of 13 residues. Germline V gene data show CDR1 as SQVTM and CDR2 as ANQGSEA. The chain's CDR3 is CSVFGTGLDEQYF. DNA for the CDR3: TGCAGCGTTTTCGGGACAGGGCTCGACGAGCAGTACTTC.

This clonotype was counted only a few times. The chain couples TRBV6-1 to TRBJ1-6; tentatively, D is TRBD1 (6 bases). The germline gives CDR1 MNHNS, CDR2 SASEGT. V lost 7 bases and J 5 bases, leaving 15 bases between the germline ends. There are 15 residues in the CDR3. The CDR3 region has the DNA TGTGCCAGCACTCCGCAGGGGTCTGATAATTCACCCCTCCACTTT. Its translation: CASTPQGSDNSPLHF.

This clonotype was found many times. The rearrangement uses TRBV5-1 and TRBJ1-5; 11 bases line up with TRBD1. With V trimmed by 4 bases and J by 1 base, 4 bases remained unmatched. Germline CDR1 reads SGHRS; CDR2 reads YFSETQ. The length of the CDR3 is 16 residues. CDR3 sequence (DNA): TGCGCCAGCAGCCCCGGGACAGGGGGAAGCAATCAGCCCCAGCATTTT. Translating it yields CASSPGTGGSNQPQHF. Together with reference TRBV5-1 and TRBJ1-5, the CDR3 gives the full variable domain: KAGVTQTPRYLIKTRGQQVTLSCSPISGHRSVSWYQQTPGQGLQFLFEYFSETQRNKGNFPGRFSGRQFSNSRSEMNVSTLELGDSALYLCASSPGTGGSNQPQHFGDGTRLSIL.

This clonotype was counted a few times. The V call is TRBV5-1, the J call TRBJ1-1; unclear D gene. The CDR3 has 13 amino acids. Deletions cut 2 bases from V and 6 bases from J, with 11 bases between. Germline V gene sequence: CDR1 SGHRS, CDR2 YFSETQ. The DNA for the CDR3 is TGCGCCAGCAGCTTCAACGGGGATTCTGAAGCTTTCTTT. It codes for CASSFNGDSEAFF.

This clonotype was seen ten or more times. The genes are TRBV24-1 and TRBJ1-2; the D gene is possibly TRBD1 (5 bases). Trimming shortened V by 4 bases and J by 4 bases, and 12 bases separated the two germline ends. CDR3 length equals 14 residues. In germline, CDR1 is KGHDR, CDR2 SFDVKD. The DNA for the CDR3 is TGTGCCACCAGTGAAGGTTGGGACGGCTATGGCTACACCTTC. It codes for CATSEGWDGYGYTF.

The sample holds many counts of this clonotype. This chain connects TRBV28 to TRBJ1-6, with 12 positions matching TRBD1. Trimming cost V 2 bases and J 9 bases; bases outside gene matches: 8. The CDR3 length is 17 residues. Germline loops: CDR1 MDHEN, CDR2 SYDVKM. The CDR3 spells CASSLTGGQGAFSPLHF. The CDR3 bases are TGTGCCAGCAGTTTAACGGGGGGACAGGGGGCGTTTTCACCCCTCCACTTT.

This clonotype showed up just a few times. The chain has TRBV30 and TRBJ2-6; possibly TRBD1 for D (6 bases). Germline V CDR1 and CDR2: GTSNPN, SVGIG (reference sequence). V lost 5 bases, J lost 0 bases, and 8 bases lay in between. The CDR3 has 14 residues. This chain's CDR3 is CAWGQFSGANVLTF. As DNA, the CDR3 is TGTGCCTGGGGACAGTTCTCTGGGGCCAACGTCCTGACTTTC.